These 23 T cell receptor beta chains were sequenced from one sample in a study of OX40 agonist ivuxolimab in advanced cancers. This table comes from immunoSEQ multiplex PCR, and its TCRdb copy is limited to in-frame clones, with some not included. This table holds approximately 15,000 clones, 80% to 90% found once. The source was CD4+ or CD8+ T cells sorted from blood, collected in a trial of the OX40 agonist ivuxolimab. The receptors originated from an adult with an advanced solid tumor such as melanoma, head and neck, liver or kidney cancer.

This chain uses TRBV28 with TRBJ2-5; 11 bases agree with TRBD2. This CDR3 region has 15 residues. The germline V gene has CDR1 MDHEN and CDR2 SYDVKM. Unmatched junction bases numbered 4, after V lost 5 bases and J lost 2 bases. CDR3 loop: CASSRLAGGQETQYF. The CDR3 DNA is TGTGCCAGCAGTAGGCTAGCGGGAGGTCAAGAGACCCAGTACTTC.

The chain joins TRBV7-6 to TRBJ2-1; D ambiguous. Trimming cost V 5 bases and J 0 bases, with 14 bases left between them. The CDR3 is 16 amino acids. From germline, CDR1 is SGHVS and CDR2 FNYEAQ. CDR3 sequence (DNA): TGTGCCAGCAGCGACGACTCTTCCAGCTCCTACAATGAGCAGTTCTTC. Encoded protein: CASSDDSSSSYNEQFF. Complete variable domain (other parts from reference TRBV7-6 and TRBJ2-1): GAGVSQSPRYKVTKRGQDVALRCDPISGHVSLYWYRQALGQGPEFLTYFNYEAQQDKSGLPNDRFSAERPEGSISTLTIQRTEQRDSAMYRCASSDDSSSSYNEQFFGPGTRLTVL.

In DNA, the CDR3 is TGTGCCAGCAGCTTAGCGATCCAGGGAGGATCCTACAATGAGCAGTTCTTC. As protein: CASSLAIQGGSYNEQFF. This rearrangement joins TRBV7-6 to TRBJ2-1, with D perhaps TRBD2 (6 bases). The CDR3 contains 17 residues. V was clipped by 0 bases and J by 1 base, with 13 bases between them. Germline V gene data show CDR1 as SGHVS and CDR2 as FNYEAQ.

V gene TRBV5-4 combines with J gene TRBJ1-2, with D possibly TRBD1 on 5 matching bases. Trimming took off 1 base at V and 0 bases at J, with 10 bases between the two ends. CDR3 length: 15 residues. CDR1 and CDR2 from the germline V gene are SGHNT and YYREEE (reference sequence). CDR3 bases: TGTGCCAGCAGCTTGTCTACAGGTTCTAACTATGGCTACACCTTC. It translates to CASSLSTGSNYGYTF. The entire variable domain, with the rest obtained from reference TRBV5-4 and TRBJ1-2, is as follows: ETGVTQSPTHLIKTRGQQVTLRCSSQSGHNTVSWYQQALGQGPQFIFQYYREEENGRGNFPPRFSGLQFPNYSSELNVNALELDDSALYLCASSLSTGSNYGYTFGSGTRLTVV.

This rearrangement joins TRBV7-3 to TRBJ1-1; no firm D call. Germline loops: CDR1 SGHTA, CDR2 FQGTGA. Trimming stripped 4 bases from V and 2 bases from J, with 8 bases between. This CDR3 has 13 residues. The CDR3 reads CASSSRHNTEAFF. The CDR3 DNA reads TGTGCCAGCAGCTCAAGACATAACACTGAAGCTTTCTTT.

The CDR3 nucleotides read TGCAGCGTGCGCGGGAGGAGCACAGATACGCAGTATTTT. It specifies CSVRGRSTDTQYF. The rearrangement joins TRBV29-1 to TRBJ2-3, with TRBD2 identical over 8 bases. Germline assignment: CDR1 SQVTM and CDR2 ANQGSEA. Trimming took 6 bases from V and 0 from J; bases not matched to a gene: 2. The CDR3 totals 13 residues.

The chain carries TRBV6-5 and TRBJ2-7; D ambiguous. Germline lookup yields CDR1 MNHEY and CDR2 SVGAGI. V dropped 5 bases and J dropped 5 bases, with 10 bases sitting between them. CDR3 length: 12 amino acids. In DNA, the CDR3 is TGTGCCAGCAGTCGGAACAATGACGAGCAGTACTTC. Amino acids: CASSRNNDEQYF.

V gene TRBV27 combines with J gene TRBJ2-5; possibly TRBD2 for D (6 bases). CDR1 is MNHEY, CDR2 SMNVEV, per germline (reference sequence). CDR3 length: 15 residues. Between the trimmed V and J ends, which lost 2 bases and 5 bases, there was a span of 15 bases. The CDR3 DNA reads TGTGCCAGCAGTTTAGGAGGGCTCTCCAGGGAGACCCAGTACTTC. This sequence encodes CASSLGGLSRETQYF.

The chain couples TRBV6-1 to TRBJ1-5; no firm D call. V was cut by 4 bases and J by 0 bases, with 10 bases left in between. Germline V gene lookup returns CDR1 MNHNS and CDR2 SASEGT. The CDR3 has 15 amino acids. CDR3 in amino acids: CASSGSGVSNQPQHF. The CDR3 region has the DNA TGTGCCAGCAGTGGATCGGGTGTTAGCAATCAGCCCCAGCATTTT.

This sequence joins TRBV5-1 and TRBJ2-7, with 8 bases lining up with TRBD2. CDR3 length: 15 residues. V was pared by 7 bases and J by 6 bases, with 15 bases of the junction left unmatched. Germline loops: CDR1 SGHRS, CDR2 YFSETQ. The CDR3 sequence is CASRPPGGEAGEQYF. Written as DNA, the CDR3 is TGCGCCAGCCGACCCCCGGGAGGGGAGGCGGGCGAGCAGTACTTC.

The V call is TRBV28, the J call TRBJ2-7; TRBD1 agrees at 10 bases. Per germline, CDR1 MDHEN and CDR2 SYDVKM. The CDR3 length is 14 residues. V was pared by 5 bases and J by 2 bases, with 3 bases of the junction left unmatched. Here the CDR3 DNA reads TGTGCCAGCAGTCCAGACAGGGGGCCCTACGAGCAGTACTTC. This gives the protein CASSPDRGPYEQYF.

The chain carries TRBV2 and TRBJ2-5; D not resolved. CDR1 is SNHLY and CDR2 is FYNNEI in the germline V gene. The CDR3 is made up of 13 amino acids. With 4 bases removed from V and 0 bases from J, the gap between germline ends came to 6 bases. CDR3 residues: CASSGGYQETQYF. The CDR3 coding sequence is TGTGCCAGCAGTGGTGGGTACCAAGAGACCCAGTACTTC.

The sample holds a few counts of this clone. The chain joins TRBV11-2 to TRBJ2-7, with no clear D. Germline V gene lookup returns CDR1 SGHAT and CDR2 FQNNGV. V lost 8 bases and J lost 0, with 5 bases in between. CDR3 size: 11 residues. The CDR3 nucleotides read TGTGCCAGCGGGATCTCCTACGAGCAGTACTTC. Its protein is CASGISYEQYF.

V is TRBV28 and J is TRBJ2-4; tentative D call: TRBD2 (7 bases). With 5 bases removed from V and 5 bases from J, the gap between germline ends came to 19 bases. The CDR3 contains 16 residues. The germline V gene has CDR1 MDHEN and CDR2 SYDVKM. The CDR3 reads CASSLVLREGENIQYF. The CDR3 DNA reads TGTGCCAGCAGTCTGGTCCTCAGGGAGGGGGAAAACATTCAGTACTTC.

The chain couples TRBV6-5 to TRBJ1-5; D is unclear. Germline loops: CDR1 MNHEY, CDR2 SVGAGI. V lost 6 bases to trimming and J lost 0 bases, with 9 bases between them. This CDR3 is built from 14 residues. CDR3 DNA: TGTGCCAGCAGGCCAAAAATTAGCAATCAGCCCCAGCATTTT. As protein: CASRPKISNQPQHF.

The chain has TRBV6-6 and TRBJ2-5; D possibly corresponds to TRBD1 (6 bases). Germline V gives CDR1 MNHNY, CDR2 SVGAGI (reference sequence). CDR3 length equals 16 residues. V was cut by 2 bases and J by 5 bases, with 18 bases left in between. The CDR3 is CASSYQLTGSQETQYF. CDR3 DNA sequence: TGTGCCAGCAGTTACCAACTGACAGGCAGCCAGGAGACCCAGTACTTC.

The chain is built from TRBV6-1 and TRBJ2-1, with TRBD1 identical over 9 bases. The V gene's germline CDR1 is MNHNS and CDR2 SASEGT. The CDR3 has 14 residues. Germline trimming cut 6 bases from V and 6 bases from J; bases unmatched to any gene: 6. CDR3 sequence (DNA): TGTGCCAGCAGCGGACAGGGGACGGCCAATGAGCAGTTCTTC. It is translated as CASSGQGTANEQFF.

The chain carries TRBV7-2 and TRBJ2-7, with 9 bases that match TRBD2. CDR3 length: 17 amino acids. The V and J ends lost 2 bases and 2 bases, in that order; junction bases with no gene match: 10. Germline CDR1 SGHTA, CDR2 FQGNSA. The CDR3: CASSLSEGLASPYEQYF. For the CDR3, the DNA is TGTGCCAGCAGCTTAAGTGAGGGACTAGCATCCCCCTACGAGCAGTACTTC.

The rearrangement links TRBV4-3 to TRBJ1-4; D is ambiguous. CDR1 and CDR2 (germline): LGHNA, YSLEER. V lost 1 base to trimming and J lost 8 bases, with 14 bases between them. This CDR3 comprises 15 residues. DNA of the CDR3: TGCGCCAGCAGCCAAGCGAGAGGGAGTAGAGAAAAACTGTTTTTT. It codes for CASSQARGSREKLFF.

This chain uses TRBV7-3 with TRBJ1-2; TRBD1 aligns across 9 bases. V was clipped by 2 bases and J by 6 bases; unmatched bases: 1. CDR3 length equals 13 residues. Germline values: CDR1 SGHTA, CDR2 FQGTGA. The CDR3 bases are TGTGCCAGCAGCTTAGGACAGGGGAATGGCTACACCTTC. It is translated as CASSLGQGNGYTF.

CDR3 residues: CASSKGDNEQFF. The DNA of the CDR3 is TGTGCCAGCTCGAAGGGGGACAATGAGCAGTTCTTC. The J gene is TRBJ2-1, the V gene TRBV7-3, with a tentative D call TRBD1 (6 bases). Germline CDR1 SGHTA, CDR2 FQGTGA. CDR3 length: 12 residues. Trimming cost V 8 bases and J 5 bases, with 10 bases left between them. The variable domain in full, with the rest retrieved from reference TRBV7-3 and TRBJ2-1, is GAGVSQTPSNKVTEKGKYVELRCDPISGHTALYWYRQSLGQGPEFLIYFQGTGAADDSGLPNDRFFAVRPEGSVSTLKIQRTERGDSAVYLCASSKGDNEQFFGPGTRLTVL.

The chain links TRBV4-2 to TRBJ2-1, with 9 bases identical to TRBD2. The CDR3 length is 19 residues. The J segment lost 0 bases and the V segment lost 4 bases, leaving 13 bases of the junction unmatched. CDR1 and CDR2 (germline): LGHNA, YNFKEQ. The CDR3 protein is CASSLQTSGLISSYNEQFF. The CDR3 DNA reads TGTGCCAGCAGCCTTCAGACTAGCGGCCTCATTAGCTCCTACAATGAGCAGTTCTTC.

This chain links TRBV6-1 with TRBJ2-2; tentatively, D is TRBD1 (5 bases). CDR1 MNHNS and CDR2 SASEGT come from the germline V gene. The CDR3 is 14 amino acids. With 7 bases removed from V and 2 bases from J, the gap between germline ends came to 11 bases. CDR3: CASMRRGNTGELFF. CDR3 DNA: TGTGCCAGCATGCGAAGGGGTAACACCGGGGAGCTGTTTTTT.